Following are 16 T cell receptor beta chains from one sample sequenced in a study of blood T cells in healthy people across ages (dated by TCRdb to between 2014 and 2017). The library was prepared using 5' RACE. The sequencer listed for this sample is Illumina HiSeq 2500. A second PCR of roughly 6 to 12 cycles was performed with a sample-barcoded 5' primer and a J-beta primer mix. TCRdb trimmed the raw reads at Q25, called clones with MiXCR and kept productive beta chains. Every entry covers one CDR3 protein and lists the most common genes and DNA from its rows. For this sample there are more than 800,000 distinct CDR3 sequences; under 55% appear just once. The top ten clonotypes cover about 19% of the sample. Sample: blood. The receptors stem from a woman in her sixties in good health.

The chain couples TRBV27 to TRBJ1-2; TRBD1 aligns across 8 bases. This CDR3 has 14 residues. The junction had 3 bases not matched to a gene; V was cut back by 6 bases and J by 0 bases. From germline, CDR1 is MNHEY and CDR2 SMNVEV (reference sequence). CDR3 loop: CASRRQGSNYGYTF. CDR3 nucleotides: TGTGCCAGCAGGCGACAGGGGTCTAACTATGGCTACACCTTC.

The chain links TRBV12-3 or TRBV12-4 to TRBJ2-1, with D uncertain. The CDR3 totals 12 residues. Trimming removed 7 bases at V and 10 bases at J, with 14 bases between. CDR3 in DNA: TGTGCCAGCAACCAAGGCCCTGGCGAGCAGTTCTTC. It yields the protein CASNQGPGEQFF.

The chain has TRBV29-1 and TRBJ2-1, with D possibly being TRBD1 or TRBD2 (5 bases each). Germline CDR1 reads SQVTM; CDR2 reads ANQGSEA. The CDR3 sequence is 12 residues long. Trimming left V 7 bases short and J 10 bases short, with 17 bases between. This CDR3 is CSAGASIYEQFF. In nucleotides, the CDR3 is TGCAGCGCCGGGGCTTCGATCTACGAGCAGTTCTTC.

The chain couples TRBV30 to TRBJ1-2; D gene ambiguous. The CDR3 runs 14 residues. The ends were cut back, 4 bases at V and 6 bases at J, with 18 bases in the middle. The germline CDR1 and CDR2 sequences are GTSNPN and SVGIG (reference sequence). In DNA form, the CDR3 reads TGTGCCTGGACCCCTCCGCCCGGGTTGGATGGCTACACCTTC. Translated, it gives CAWTPPPGLDGYTF.

The rearrangement joins TRBV3-1 to TRBJ1-2; TRBD1 is a possible D gene (6 bases). This CDR3 is 15 amino acids long. Trimming removed 1 base from V and 6 bases from J, with 15 bases in between. The V gene's germline CDR1 is LGHDT and CDR2 YNNKEL (reference sequence). CDR3 in DNA: TGTGCCAGCAGCCAAGCTCCGGCGGGGGGCCATGGCTACACCTTC. As protein: CASSQAPAGGHGYTF. The full variable domain, in which reference TRBV3-1 and TRBJ1-2 provide the parts outside the CDR3, is DTAVSQTPKYLVTQMGNDKSIKCEQNLGHDTMYWYKQDSKKFLKIMFSYNNKELIINETVPNRFSPKSPDKAHLNLHINSLELGDSAVYFCASSQAPAGGHGYTFGSGTRLTVV.

V and J are TRBV29-1 and TRBJ2-3; 7 positions agree with TRBD2. This CDR3 comprises 13 residues. The junction had 5 bases not matched to a gene; V was cut back by 3 bases and J by 5 bases. Germline loops: CDR1 SQVTM, CDR2 ANQGSEA. In DNA, the CDR3 is TGCAGCGTTGACATAACGGGGGGAGATACGCAGTATTTT. It encodes CSVDITGGDTQYF.

The CDR3 here is CAISDSTGGSYEQYF. Here the CDR3 DNA reads TGTGCCATCAGCGATTCTACCGGGGGCTCCTACGAGCAGTACTTC. This chain links TRBV10-3 with TRBJ2-5; tentative D call: TRBD2 (6 bases). The tail of the sequence fits TRBJ2-7 better, so the J call may be wrong. Germline CDR1 and CDR2: ENHRY and SYGVKD. This CDR3 region has 15 residues.

For this clonotype: The junction and the germline gene differ at one end; a read error may be behind it. This chain connects TRBV3-1 to TRBJ2-1; 11 bases align to TRBD2. Germline assignment: CDR1 LGHDT and CDR2 YNNKEL (reference sequence). The CDR3 covers 18 residues. CDR3 sequence (DNA): TGTGCCTGCAGCCAAACTAGCGGGGGAACGACCCCTTACAATGAGCAGTTCTTC. It encodes CACSQTSGGTTPYNEQFF.

Concerning this clonotype: Relative to the germline gene, one junction end is altered; a read error may explain this. The chain joins TRBV5-1 to TRBJ2-1; TRBD2 matches 11 bases. The CDR3 is 15 residues long. Germline CDR1 SGHRS, CDR2 YFSETQ. The CDR3 protein is CASSVRTSGYKEQFF. CDR3 DNA sequence: TGCGCCAGCAGTGTCCGGACTAGCGGGTACAAGGAGCAGTTCTTC.

This clonotype turned up a few times. The chain couples TRBV6-5 to TRBJ1-2, with 8 bases that match TRBD1. Germline V gene sequence: CDR1 MNHEY, CDR2 SVGAGI. The CDR3 is 16 amino acids. V lost 5 bases and J lost 5; bases outside the gene matches: 13. CDR3 sequence (DNA): TGTGCCAGCAGTCTAGGACAGGGAGGTGGTGGATATGGCTACACCTTC. Protein sequence: CASSLGQGGGGYGYTF.

The J gene is TRBJ2-7, the V gene TRBV6-5; tentative D call: TRBD2 (6 bases). CDR1 and CDR2 from the germline V gene are MNHEY and SVGAGI. The CDR3 covers 16 residues. Between the trimmed V and J ends, which lost 6 bases and 4 bases, there was a span of 22 bases. The DNA of the CDR3 is TGTGCCAGCAGCCCTCACTCCTCTGGAGGGCTTTACGAGCAGTACTTC. Its protein is CASSPHSSGGLYEQYF.

V and J are TRBV6-6 and TRBJ1-2; D may be TRBD1 (5 bases). V dropped 6 bases and J dropped 4 bases, with 12 bases sitting between them. Germline V gives CDR1 MNHNY, CDR2 SVGAGI (reference sequence). The CDR3 runs to 13 residues. The CDR3 nucleotides are TGTGCCAGCAGCCCGACAGAGACCTATGGCTACACCTTC. Residues: CASSPTETYGYTF.

This clonotype has only a few counts. The J gene is TRBJ2-7, the V gene TRBV11-2; 11 bases agree with TRBD2. The junction had 18 bases not matched to a gene; V was cut back by 6 bases and J by 11 bases. The CDR3 spans 16 residues. Germline V gene lookup returns CDR1 SGHAT and CDR2 FQNNGV. The CDR3 sequence: CASSLTGLAGRETKYF. The CDR3 bases are TGTGCCAGCAGTCTAACTGGACTAGCGGGTAGAGAGACCAAGTACTTC.

This chain connects TRBV27 to TRBJ2-5, with 7 nucleotides matching TRBD1. This CDR3 has 15 amino acids. Losses at the gene ends were 4 bases for V and 2 bases for J; bases not matched to a gene: 7. Per the germline V gene, CDR1 is MNHEY and CDR2 is SMNVEV (reference sequence). CDR3 sequence (DNA): TGTGCCAGCAGTTCGGGCGACAGGGAACAAGAGACCCAGTACTTC. Protein sequence: CASSSGDREQETQYF.

Remarks on this clonotype: A much bigger clone sits one base away, suggesting this may be a read error. The chain is built from TRBV7-2 and TRBJ2-3; D unclear. Per the germline V gene, CDR1 is SGHTA and CDR2 is FQGNSA. V was pared by 5 bases and J by 0 bases, with 9 bases between. CDR3 length equals 14 residues. The CDR3 DNA follows: TGTGCCAGCAGCGTGGGTCCAAGCACAGATACGCAGTATTTT. As protein: CASSVGPSTDTQYF.

Only a few counts were recorded for this clonotype. The chain has TRBV28 and TRBJ2-2, with TRBD1 identical over 7 bases. Germline V lookup: CDR1 MDHEN, CDR2 SYDVKM. The junction had 3 bases not matched to a gene; V was cut back by 6 bases and J by 5 bases. CDR3 length equals 13 residues. The chain's CDR3 is CASRQGDTGELFF. CDR3 nucleotide sequence: TGTGCCAGCAGGCAGGGGGATACCGGGGAGCTGTTTTTT.